A selection of T cell receptor beta chains follows, all from one sample in a study of T cells in Graves' hyperthyroidism and ophthalmopathy. In TCRdb, the multiplex PCR reads were re-called with MiXCR into one record per CDR3 protein. This sample has about 720,000 distinct CDR3 sequences, with roughly 17% found just once. Sequenced sample: blood. These receptors were collected from a man between 18 and 29 years old with Graves' hyperthyroidism. The CDR3 runs from the conserved cysteine through the conserved F or W. Clone size is not always given. Where it is, it says once, few, many or a class for expanded clones.

clone_size v_call cdr3_aa
many TRBV11-2 CASSLDGRTEAFF
NA TRBV11-2 CASSLVGGRDTIYF
many TRBV7-2 CASSVQGSQETQYF
NA TRBV13 CANSPQGADTEAFF
many TRBV6-1 CASRQLSGTSGNEQFF
NA TRBV11-3 CASSLAGNTQYF
NA TRBV7-8 CASSYFRRVSNQPQHF
few TRBV20-1 CSAPQPGRGSKSELFF
NA TRBV19 CASSIAPQPQHF
few TRBV4-3 CASSQEWDRGRWPYEQYF
many TRBV20-1 CSASAGFQETQYF
NA TRBV18 CASSPVSREKNDQYF
few TRBV10-1 CASSDSAGESGELFF
few TRBV29-1 CRAMDRGTDTQYF
many TRBV18 CASSPLSLGSYNEQFF
many TRBV6-1 CASSFLGRAYETQYF
few TRBV19 CASTATATGGFEQYF
few TRBV4-1 CASSQGRGRGVREQFF
many TRBV28 CASSPGTKKNIQYF
many TRBV28 CASSSIGTADGYTF